This is a list of T cell receptor beta chains from one sample in a study of blood T cell repertoires in COVID-19. Assay: immunoSEQ multiplex PCR; the TCRdb copy retains only in-frame clones and omits some. The table records 200,000 to 250,000 clones, approximately 82% of them present only once. Material for sequencing was peripheral blood. These TCRs come from a woman of 80 years or more with acute or convalescent COVID-19. Both conserved end residues are part of each CDR3. The D gene is left open where the match is weak. Not every row has a clone size; where given, it reads once, few, many or a size class.

D gene	clone size	V gene	J gene	CDR3 DNA	CDR3 protein
-	-	TRBV18	TRBJ2-1	TGTGCCAGCTCACCAACCAGAGGCTACAATGAGCAGTTCTTC	CASSPTRGYNEQFF
TRBD2	-	TRBV9	TRBJ2-3	TGTGCCAGCAGCGTGTGGACTAGCGGGACAGATACGCAGTATTTT	CASSVWTSGTDTQYF
-	-	TRBV5-1	TRBJ2-7	TGCGCCAGCAGAAGACAGGCGCTTTTCTCCTACGAGCAGTACTTC	CASRRQALFSYEQYF
TRBD1	-	TRBV7-2	TRBJ2-1	TGTGCCAGCAGCGGAGAGGTGAGGGGGCATGAGCAGTTCTTC	CASSGEVRGHEQFF
TRBD1	-	TRBV5-6	TRBJ1-5	TGTGCCAGCAGCTCCGGGACAGGGGGTGGTCAGCCCCAGCATTTT	CASSSGTGGGQPQHF
TRBD2	-	TRBV28	TRBJ2-2	TGTGCCAGCAGTATTCAAGCGGGAGGGCCGTTCGGGGAGCTGTTTTTT	CASSIQAGGPFGELFF
TRBD1	-	TRBV6-5	TRBJ1-2	TGTGCCAGCAGGGCGGGACAGGTCTACGGGTATGGCTACACCTTC	CASRAGQVYGYGYTF
TRBD1	-	TRBV5-1	TRBJ2-5	TGCGCCAGCAGCTCCCGGGACAGGGCCCAAGAGACCCAGTACTTC	CASSSRDRAQETQYF
-	-	TRBV6-5	TRBJ1-1	TGTGCCAGCAGGATAACAGGGTGGGGCACTGAAGCTTTCTTT	CASRITGWGTEAFF
-	-	TRBV11-2	TRBJ1-2	TGTGCCAGCAGCTTAGGCAGAACTACTAACTATGGCTACACCTTC	CASSLGRTTNYGYTF
TRBD1	-	TRBV5-6	TRBJ1-2	TGTGCCAGCAGCTTTGGGACAGGCGCACTTATTTTTGGCTACACCTTC	CASSFGTGALIFGYTF
-	-	TRBV7-9	TRBJ1-6	TGTGCCAGCAGCAAACCGGGAGCTCAAGATTCACCCCTCCACTTT	CASSKPGAQDSPLHF
TRBD1	-	TRBV6-2/TRBV6-3	TRBJ1-5	TGTGCCAGCAGTCTCTCGTACAGGGGAAGGGGCAATCAGCCCCAGCATTTT	CASSLSYRGRGNQPQHF
-	-	TRBV28	TRBJ1-6	TGTGCCAGCAGTTTACGCAGGGATCGGTCACCCCTCCACTTT	CASSLRRDRSPLHF
TRBD1	once	TRBV2	TRBJ2-3	TGTGCCAGCAGTGAGGGACAGGTCACAGATACGCAGTATTTT	CASSEGQVTDTQYF
TRBD1	-	TRBV7-3	TRBJ1-3	TGTGCCAGGATCTGGGACAGCAGAAACACCATATATTTT	CARIWDSRNTIYF
-	-	TRBV5-1	TRBJ2-3	TGCGCCAGCAGCTTGCCCCAGGGTTTGACAGATACGCAGTATTTT	CASSLPQGLTDTQYF
TRBD1	-	TRBV7-9	TRBJ2-5	TGTGCCAGCAGCTCACGCATCGGACAGGGGGCATATCAAGAGACCCAGTACTTC	CASSSRIGQGAYQETQYF
TRBD1	-	TRBV6-5	TRBJ2-7	TGTGCCAGCAGAGGCTCCCGGGACAGGGTAAACGAGCAGTACTTC	CASRGSRDRVNEQYF
TRBD2	-	TRBV19	TRBJ2-1	TGTGCCAGTAGTTCGGGGGCCGTAGCGGGGGTGCAGTTCTTC	CASSSGAVAGVQFF
TRBD2	-	TRBV7-3	TRBJ2-2	TGTGCCAGCAGCAGCGGGAGCAGCTCTACAACCGGGGAGCTGTTTTTT	CASSSGSSSTTGELFF
TRBD2	once	TRBV6-2/TRBV6-3	TRBJ2-3	TGTGCCAGCAGTCTCCTGACTAGCTTAGGCACAGATACGCAGTATTTT	CASSLLTSLGTDTQYF